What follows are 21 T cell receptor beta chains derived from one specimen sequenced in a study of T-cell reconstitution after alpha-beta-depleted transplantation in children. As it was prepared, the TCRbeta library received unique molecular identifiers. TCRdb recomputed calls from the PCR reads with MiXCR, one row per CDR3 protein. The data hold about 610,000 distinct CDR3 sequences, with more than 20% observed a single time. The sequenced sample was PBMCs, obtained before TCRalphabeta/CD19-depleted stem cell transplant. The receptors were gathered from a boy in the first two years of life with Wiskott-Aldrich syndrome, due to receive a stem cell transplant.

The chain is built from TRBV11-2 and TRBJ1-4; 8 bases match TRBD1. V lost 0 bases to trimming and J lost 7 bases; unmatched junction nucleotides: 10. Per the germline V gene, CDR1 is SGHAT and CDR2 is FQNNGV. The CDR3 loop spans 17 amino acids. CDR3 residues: CASSLDPGGISSEKLFF. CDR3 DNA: TGTGCCAGCAGCTTAGATCCAGGGGGCATATCAAGTGAAAAACTGTTTTTT. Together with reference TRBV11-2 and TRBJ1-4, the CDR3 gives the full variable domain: EAGVAQSPRYKIIEKRQSVAFWCNPISGHATLYWYQQILGQGPKLLIQFQNNGVVDDSQLPKDRFSAERLKGVDSTLKIQPAKLEDSAVYLCASSLDPGGISSEKLFFGSGTQLSVL.

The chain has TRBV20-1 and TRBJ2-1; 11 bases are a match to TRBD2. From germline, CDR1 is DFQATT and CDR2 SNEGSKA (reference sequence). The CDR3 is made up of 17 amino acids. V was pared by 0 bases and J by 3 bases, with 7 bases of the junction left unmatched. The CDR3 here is CSARDGRGLAVYNEQFF. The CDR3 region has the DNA TGCAGTGCTAGAGATGGACGGGGACTAGCGGTCTACAATGAGCAGTTCTTC.

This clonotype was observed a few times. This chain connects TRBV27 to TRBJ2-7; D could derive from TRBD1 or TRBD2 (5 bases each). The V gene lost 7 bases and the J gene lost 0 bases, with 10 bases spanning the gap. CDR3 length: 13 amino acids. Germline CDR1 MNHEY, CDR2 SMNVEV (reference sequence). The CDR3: CASMGRVSYEQYF. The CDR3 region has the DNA TGTGCCAGCATGGGGCGGGTCTCCTACGAGCAGTACTTC.

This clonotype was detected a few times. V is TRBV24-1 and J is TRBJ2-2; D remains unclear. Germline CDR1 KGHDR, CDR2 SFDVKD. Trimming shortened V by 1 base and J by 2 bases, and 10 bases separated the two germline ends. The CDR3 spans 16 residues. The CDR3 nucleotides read TGTGCCACCAGTGATTTCTTCTCCGGAAACACCGGGGAGCTGTTTTTT. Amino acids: CATSDFFSGNTGELFF.

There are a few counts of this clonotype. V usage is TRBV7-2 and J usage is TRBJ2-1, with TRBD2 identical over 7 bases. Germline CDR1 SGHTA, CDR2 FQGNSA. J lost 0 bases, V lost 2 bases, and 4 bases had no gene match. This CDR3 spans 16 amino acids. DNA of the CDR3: TGTGCCAGCAGCTTAAGCGGGACGGCCTCCTACAATGAGCAGTTCTTC. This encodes CASSLSGTASYNEQFF.

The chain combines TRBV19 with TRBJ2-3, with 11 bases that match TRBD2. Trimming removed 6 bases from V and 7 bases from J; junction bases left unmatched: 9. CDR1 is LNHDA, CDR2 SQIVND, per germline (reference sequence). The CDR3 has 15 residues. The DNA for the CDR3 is TGTGCCAGTAGGCAACCGACTAGCGGGAAAAATACGCAGTATTTT. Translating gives CASRQPTSGKNTQYF. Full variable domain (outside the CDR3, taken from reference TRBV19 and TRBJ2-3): DGGITQSPKYLFRKEGQNVTLSCEQNLNHDAMYWYRQDPGQGLRLIYYSQIVNDFQKGDIAEGYSVSREKKESFPLTVTSAQKNPTAFYLCASRQPTSGKNTQYFGPGTRLTVL.

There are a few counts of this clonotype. CDR3 amino acids: CASSQGVITSGSLGTDTQYF. The CDR3 coding sequence is TGTGCCAGCAGCCAAGGCGTGATAACTAGCGGGAGTCTTGGCACAGATACGCAGTATTTT. The chain combines TRBV3-1 with TRBJ2-3; the match to TRBD2 covers 11 bases. CDR1 is LGHDT and CDR2 is YNNKEL in the germline V gene (reference sequence). V lost 1 base to trimming and J lost 1 base; unmatched junction nucleotides: 13. The CDR3 covers 20 residues.

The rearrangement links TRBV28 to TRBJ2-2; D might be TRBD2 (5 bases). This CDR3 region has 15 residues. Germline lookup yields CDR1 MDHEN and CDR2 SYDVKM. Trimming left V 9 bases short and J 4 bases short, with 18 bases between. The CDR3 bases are TGTGCCAGGGGCCCCGGGGTGCTGCGCACCGGGGAGCTGTTTTTT. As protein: CARGPGVLRTGELFF.

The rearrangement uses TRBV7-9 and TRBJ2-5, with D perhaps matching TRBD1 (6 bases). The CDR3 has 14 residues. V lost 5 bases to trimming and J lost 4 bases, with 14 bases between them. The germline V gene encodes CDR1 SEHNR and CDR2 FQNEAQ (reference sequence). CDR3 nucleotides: TGTGCCAGCAGCCCCCCTACAGGGACAGAGACCCAGTACTTC. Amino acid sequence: CASSPPTGTETQYF.

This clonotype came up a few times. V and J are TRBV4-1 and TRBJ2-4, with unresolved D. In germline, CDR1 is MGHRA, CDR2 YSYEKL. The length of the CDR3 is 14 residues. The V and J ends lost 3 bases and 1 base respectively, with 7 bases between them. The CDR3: CASSQGFAKNIQYF. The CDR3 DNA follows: TGCGCCAGCAGCCAGGGATTCGCCAAAAACATTCAGTACTTC.

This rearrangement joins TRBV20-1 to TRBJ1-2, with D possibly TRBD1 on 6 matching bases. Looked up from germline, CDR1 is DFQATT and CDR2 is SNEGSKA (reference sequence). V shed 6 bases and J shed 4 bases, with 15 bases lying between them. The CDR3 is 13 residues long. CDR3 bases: TGCAGTGCGCCGAGGGACACCTCCTATGGCTACACCTTC. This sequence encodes CSAPRDTSYGYTF.

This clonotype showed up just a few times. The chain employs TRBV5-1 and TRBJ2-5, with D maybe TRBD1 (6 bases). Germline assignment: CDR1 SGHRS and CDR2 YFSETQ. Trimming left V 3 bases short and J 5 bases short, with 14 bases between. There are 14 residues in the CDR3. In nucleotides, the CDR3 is TGCGCCAGCAGCTGGGGGCCAGGGGTGGAGACCCAGTACTTC. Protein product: CASSWGPGVETQYF.

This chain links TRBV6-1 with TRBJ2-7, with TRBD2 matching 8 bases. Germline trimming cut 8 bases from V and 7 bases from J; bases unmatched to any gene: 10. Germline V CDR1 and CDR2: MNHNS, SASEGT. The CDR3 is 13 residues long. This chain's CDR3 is CASSREGLREQYF. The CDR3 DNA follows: TGTGCCAGCTCCCGGGAGGGCCTGAGGGAGCAGTACTTC.

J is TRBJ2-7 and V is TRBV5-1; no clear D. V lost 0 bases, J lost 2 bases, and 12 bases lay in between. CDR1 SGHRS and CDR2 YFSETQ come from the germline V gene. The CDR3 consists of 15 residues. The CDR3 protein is CASSLEPGGAYEQYF. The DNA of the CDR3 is TGCGCCAGCAGCTTGGAACCTGGTGGGGCCTACGAGCAGTACTTC.

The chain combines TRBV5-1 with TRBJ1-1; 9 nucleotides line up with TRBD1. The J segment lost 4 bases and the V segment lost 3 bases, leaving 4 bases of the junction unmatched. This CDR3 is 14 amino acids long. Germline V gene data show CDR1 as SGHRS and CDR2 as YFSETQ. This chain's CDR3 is CASSSGQGGTEAFF. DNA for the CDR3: TGCGCCAGCAGCTCGGGACAGGGAGGCACTGAAGCTTTCTTT.

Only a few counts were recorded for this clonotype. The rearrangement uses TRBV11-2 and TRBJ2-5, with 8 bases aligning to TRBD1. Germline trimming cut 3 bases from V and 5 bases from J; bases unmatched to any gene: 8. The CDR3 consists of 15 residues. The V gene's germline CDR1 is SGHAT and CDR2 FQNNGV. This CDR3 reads CASSLGRGLLETQYF. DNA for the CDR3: TGTGCCAGCAGCTTGGGCAGGGGGCTTTTGGAGACCCAGTACTTC. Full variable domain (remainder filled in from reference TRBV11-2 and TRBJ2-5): EAGVAQSPRYKIIEKRQSVAFWCNPISGHATLYWYQQILGQGPKLLIQFQNNGVVDDSQLPKDRFSAERLKGVDSTLKIQPAKLEDSAVYLCASSLGRGLLETQYFGPGTRLLVL.

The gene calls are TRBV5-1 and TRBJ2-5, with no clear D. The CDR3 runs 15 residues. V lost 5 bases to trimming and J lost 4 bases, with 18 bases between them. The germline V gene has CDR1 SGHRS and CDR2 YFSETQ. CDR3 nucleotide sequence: TGCGCCAGCAGTTCCAATGGGATCACAATAGAGACCCAGTACTTC. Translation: CASSSNGITIETQYF.

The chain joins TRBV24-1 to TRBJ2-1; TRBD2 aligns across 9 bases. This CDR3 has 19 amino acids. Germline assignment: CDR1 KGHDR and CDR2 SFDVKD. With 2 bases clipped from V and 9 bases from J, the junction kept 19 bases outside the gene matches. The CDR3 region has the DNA TGTGCCACCAGTGATTCCCCCCTACTTAGCGGGAGAGGTTACGGTGAGCAGTTCTTC. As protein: CATSDSPLLSGRGYGEQFF.

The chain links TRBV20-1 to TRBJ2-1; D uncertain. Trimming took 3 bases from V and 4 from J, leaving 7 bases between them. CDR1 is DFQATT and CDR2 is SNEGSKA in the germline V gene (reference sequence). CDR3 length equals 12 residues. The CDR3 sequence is CSASLQYNEQFF. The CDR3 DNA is TGCAGTGCTAGTCTTCAGTACAATGAGCAGTTCTTC.

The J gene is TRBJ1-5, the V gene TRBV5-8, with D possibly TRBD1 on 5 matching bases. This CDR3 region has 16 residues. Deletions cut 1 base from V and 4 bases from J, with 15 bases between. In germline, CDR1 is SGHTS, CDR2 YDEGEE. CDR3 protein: CASSLIPRGGNQPQHF. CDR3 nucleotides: TGTGCCAGCAGCTTGATTCCTAGGGGAGGTAATCAGCCCCAGCATTTT. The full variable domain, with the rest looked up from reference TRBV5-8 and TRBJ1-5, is EAGVTQSPTHLIKTRGQQATLRCSPISGHTSVYWYQQALGLGLQFLLWYDEGEERNRGNFPPRFSGRQFPNYSSELNVNALELEDSALYLCASSLIPRGGNQPQHFGDGTRLSIL.

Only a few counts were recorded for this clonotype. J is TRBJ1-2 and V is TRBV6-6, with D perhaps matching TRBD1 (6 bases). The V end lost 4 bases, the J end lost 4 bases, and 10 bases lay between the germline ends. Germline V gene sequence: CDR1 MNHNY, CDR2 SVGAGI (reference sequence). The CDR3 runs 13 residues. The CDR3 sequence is CASSSEGGYGYTF. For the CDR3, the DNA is TGTGCCAGCAGTTCCGAGGGGGGCTATGGCTACACCTTC.